This TCR beta chain was captured by sequencing in a study of blood T cell repertoires in COVID-19. About the study: Acute and convalescent COVID-19 samples came from the United States, Italy and Spain. T cells, B-cell-depleted T cells, or PBMCs provided the cDNA or gDNA that served as material.

As handled by the study authors: Estimates of nucleated cell counts were drawn from the amplification of reference gene primers. TCRdb's copy holds only in-frame clones and misses some; the assay was immunoSEQ multiplex PCR. That table furnishes V, J and clone size, whereas the DNA furnished D and trimming. The table has around 300,000 clones, around 91% seen once; the top ten hold about 1.7%. Trimming cost V 5 bases and J 1 base; bases outside gene matches: 13. Germline-derived CDR1 and CDR2 are MNHEY and SVGEGT. This CDR3 comprises 18 residues. Sequenced material: PBMCs or T cells enriched from blood (not recorded which). The TCR comes from a woman aged 18-30 years with acute COVID-19. This chain connects TRBV6-2 or TRBV6-3 to TRBJ2-1, with 8 bases lining up with TRBD1. The CDR3 loop is CASSTSAQGARSYNEQFF. CDR3 bases: TGTGCCAGCAGTACATCCGCCCAGGGGGCGAGGTCCTACAATGAGCAGTTCTTC.